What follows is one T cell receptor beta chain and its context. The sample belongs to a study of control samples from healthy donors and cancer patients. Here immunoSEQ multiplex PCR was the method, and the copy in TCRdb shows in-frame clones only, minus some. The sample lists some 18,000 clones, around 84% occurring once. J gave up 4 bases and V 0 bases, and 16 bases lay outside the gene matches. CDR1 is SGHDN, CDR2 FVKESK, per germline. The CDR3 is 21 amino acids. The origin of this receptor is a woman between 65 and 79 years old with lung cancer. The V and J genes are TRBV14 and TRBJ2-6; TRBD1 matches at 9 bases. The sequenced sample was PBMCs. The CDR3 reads CASSQDPILRDRVSGANVLTF. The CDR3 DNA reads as TGTGCCAGCAGCCAAGATCCCATTCTTCGGGACAGGGTATCCGGGGCCAACGTCCTGACTTTC.